This T cell receptor (beta chain) was sequenced for a study of blood T cell repertoires in COVID-19 (dated by TCRdb to the early 2020s). In terms of the full investigation: Samples covering the acute and convalescent phases of COVID-19 were provided by collaborators in the United States, Italy and Spain. Where available, HLA class I and class II types were obtained from metadata supplied by the sample provider rather than from assay-based typing. The dataset comprised deeply sampled blood TCRbeta repertoires from subjects exposed to, actively infected with, or recovered from COVID-19. The samples were drawn from the first 160 participants of the ongoing ImmuneRACE study and from 950 to 1,500 subjects provided by 6 global collaborators. The material from the prospective study consisted of cDNA or gDNA derived from T cells, B-cell-depleted T cells, or PBMCs. The repertoires were released in a freely available public database meant as a resource for research on the immune response to SARS-CoV-2. Sample metadata almost always included a de-identified subject ID, COVID-19 status, age in years and sex. Broader findings and caveats from the paper: The quantity of clinical and demographic metadata differed by source and by participant and was supplied without curation.

Including the terminal cysteine and phenylalanine, the CDR3 comprises 13 residues. The entry retains the CDR3 DNA only, 39 bases that are in frame from base 1. CDR1 and CDR2 are read off the germline V gene as KGHDR and SFDVKD. The V end gives up 7 bases and the J end 5 bases, leaving 5 bases in the junction not matched to a gene. Details on this clone: Its target antigen remains unknown. The record has no base qualities; no much larger clone is one base away.

TCRbeta CDR3 regions were amplified from genomic DNA using the immunoSEQ Assay, a bias-controlled multiplex PCR. On the study's bioinformatics: The number of nucleated cells in each sample was estimated from the amplification of reference gene primers within the assay. To quantify the absolute abundance of each unique TCRbeta CDR3 rearrangement, sequence reads were collapsed and filtered. For each sample, productive Simpson clonality was calculated by taking the square root of Simpson's diversity index across productive rearrangements. What TCRdb holds here is the immuneACCESS table cut down to in-frame rearrangements. Part of the clones is not present; checked against another copy, under half of the missing clones reflect an unresolved V gene, and the others are unexplained. That table gives V, J and clone size, and the DNA gave D and trimming. The sample table lists more than 200,000 clones, approximately 90% of them with a count of one. Under 2.5% of the sample is in the top ten clones.

Participants in the prospective study were enrolled through a virtual design, were aged 18 to 89 years, and lived in roughly 24 United States geographic areas. Cohort assignment in the prospective study relied on participant-reported clinical history from a screening survey and a study questionnaire. Recovered participants in ImmuneRACE Cohort 3 were defined as having two consecutive negative NP/OP PCR tests, clearance from a healthcare professional, or resolution of symptoms. Mobile phlebotomists in the prospective study collected whole blood, serum and a nasopharyngeal or oropharyngeal swab from every participant. Additional blood draws and questionnaires over an approximately two-month period could optionally be provided by prospective study participants. Before DNA extraction, blood samples from the prospective study were shipped at room temperature or frozen.

The chain is encoded by TRBV24-1 joined to TRBJ2-3, and TRBD2 matches 7 of the central bases. This clonotype was sampled from a woman in her late teens or twenties who had recovered from COVID-19. The sequenced sample consisted of PBMCs or T cells enriched from blood (not recorded which). The base sequence is TGTGCCACCAGAACGGGAGGAGGAGATACGCAGTATTTT. This codes for CATRTGGGDTQYF.